This TCR beta chain is drawn from a study of blood T cell repertoires in COVID-19 (dated by TCRdb to about 2020). Study-wide context: The collaborator samples originated in the United States, Italy and Spain and spanned the acute and convalescent phases of COVID-19. The repertoires were released in a freely available public database intended as a resource for research on the immune response to SARS-CoV-2. Subjects who had been exposed to COVID-19, were actively infected with it, or had recovered from it provided the deeply sampled blood TCRbeta repertoires that made up the dataset. Where available, HLA class I and class II types were obtained from metadata supplied by the sample provider rather than from assay-based typing. The prospective study material was composed of cDNA or gDNA derived from T cells, B-cell-depleted T cells, or PBMCs. The samples were drawn from the first 160 participants of the ongoing ImmuneRACE study and from 1,254 subjects provided by 6 global collaborators. Sample metadata almost always included a de-identified subject ID, COVID-19 status, age in years and sex.

The immunoSEQ Assay, a bias-controlled multiplex PCR, was used to amplify TCRbeta CDR3 regions from genomic DNA. Processing in the source paper ran as follows. Within the assay, amplification of reference gene primers was used to estimate how many nucleated cells each sample contained. Sequence reads were collapsed and filtered to measure the absolute abundance of every unique TCRbeta CDR3 rearrangement. For each sample, productive Simpson clonality was calculated as the square root of Simpson's diversity index across productive rearrangements. Here the immuneACCESS table is served through TCRdb, limited to in-frame sequences with V and J called. Missing clones are a known gap in these copies; in checked studies unresolved V genes cover under half, and the rest lacks a known reason. V and J calls and clone size are given by that table; D and trimming were obtained from the DNA. This sample holds roughly 250,000 clones; around 85% were observed only once. The ten top clones hold approximately 3.5% of the sample.

In the prospective study, participants were about 18 to 95 years old, resided in about two dozen geographic areas of the United States, and were enrolled through a virtual design. In the prospective study, cohorts were assigned on the basis of participant-reported clinical history obtained from a screening survey and a study questionnaire. Mobile phlebotomists in the prospective study collected whole blood, serum and a nasopharyngeal or oropharyngeal swab from every participant. Additional blood draws and questionnaires over an approximately two-month period could optionally be provided by prospective study participants. Before DNA extraction, prospective study blood samples were shipped either frozen or at room temperature. The count of this clone is one. Which antigen it targets is not known. Per-base qualities were not stored, and no clone one base away is much larger. The CDR3 holds 19 amino acids from the cysteine to the phenylalanine. Only the CDR3 DNA stays, 57 bases, in frame from base 1. Based on the germline V gene (reference sequence), the CDR1 and CDR2 sequences are SEHNR and FQNEAQ. Germline trimming amounts to 5 bases on V and 2 bases on J, with 15 as the count of junction bases outside the gene matches.

General study outcomes and caveats: How much clinical and demographic metadata was included differed by source and by participant, and the metadata was provided uncurated.

The sample taken for sequencing was PBMCs or T cells enriched from blood (not recorded which). The TCR sequence derives from a woman aged 35 to 49 with acute COVID-19. The chain is assembled from TRBV7-9 and TRBJ2-2; TRBD2 agrees with 9 junctional bases. The CDR3 region has the sequence CASSTYMGSGSFNTGELFF. The DNA is as follows: TGTGCCAGCAGCACATATATGGGTAGCGGGAGCTTCAACACCGGGGAGCTGTTTTTT.